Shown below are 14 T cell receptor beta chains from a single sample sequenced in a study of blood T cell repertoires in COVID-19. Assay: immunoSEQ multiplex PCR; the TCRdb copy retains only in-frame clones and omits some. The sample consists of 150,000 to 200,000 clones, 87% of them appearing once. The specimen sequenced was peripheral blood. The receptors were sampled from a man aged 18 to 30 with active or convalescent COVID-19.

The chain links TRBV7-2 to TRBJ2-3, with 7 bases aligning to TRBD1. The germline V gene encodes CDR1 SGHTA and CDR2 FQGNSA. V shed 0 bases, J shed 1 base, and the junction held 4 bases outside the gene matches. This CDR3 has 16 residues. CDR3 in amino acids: CASSLAGGLGTDTQYF. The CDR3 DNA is TGTGCCAGCAGCTTAGCAGGGGGCTTAGGCACAGATACGCAGTATTTT.

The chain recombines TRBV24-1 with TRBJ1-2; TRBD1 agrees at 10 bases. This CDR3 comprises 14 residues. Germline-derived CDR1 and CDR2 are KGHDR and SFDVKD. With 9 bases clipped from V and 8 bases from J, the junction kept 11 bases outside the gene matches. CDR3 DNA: TGTGCCACCGGTTCAGGGACAGGGGAGGGAGGCTACACCTTC. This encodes CATGSGTGEGGYTF.

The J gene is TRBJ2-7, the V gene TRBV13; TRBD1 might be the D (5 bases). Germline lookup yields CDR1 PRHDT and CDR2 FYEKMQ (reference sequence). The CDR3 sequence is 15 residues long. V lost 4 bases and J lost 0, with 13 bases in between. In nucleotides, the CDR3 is TGTGCCAGCAGCTCTAAAAGACAGAGCTCCTACGAGCAGTACTTC. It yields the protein CASSSKRQSSYEQYF. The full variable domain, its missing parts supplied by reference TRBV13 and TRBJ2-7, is AAGVIQSPRHLIKEKRETATLKCYPIPRHDTVYWYQQGPGQDPQFLISFYEKMQSDKGSIPDRFSAQQFSDYHSELNMSSLELGDSALYFCASSSKRQSSYEQYFGPGTRLTVT.

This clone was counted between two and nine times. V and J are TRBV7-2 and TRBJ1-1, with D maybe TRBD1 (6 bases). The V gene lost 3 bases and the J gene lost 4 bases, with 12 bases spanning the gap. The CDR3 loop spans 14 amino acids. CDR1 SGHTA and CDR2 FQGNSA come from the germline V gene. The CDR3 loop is CASSLEGGITEAFF. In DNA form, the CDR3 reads TGTGCCAGCAGCTTGGAGGGGGGGATCACTGAAGCTTTCTTT.

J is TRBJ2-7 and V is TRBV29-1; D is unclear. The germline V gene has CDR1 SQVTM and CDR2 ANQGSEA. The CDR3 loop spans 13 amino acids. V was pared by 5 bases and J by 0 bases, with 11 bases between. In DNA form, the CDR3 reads TGCAGCGTTCACGGGTCGCACTCCTACGAGCAGTACTTC. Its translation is CSVHGSHSYEQYF.

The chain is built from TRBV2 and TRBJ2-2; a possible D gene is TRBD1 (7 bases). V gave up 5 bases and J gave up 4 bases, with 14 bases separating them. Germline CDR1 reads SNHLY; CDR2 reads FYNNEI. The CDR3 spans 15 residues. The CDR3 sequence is CASSSRQGGTGELFF. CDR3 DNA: TGTGCCAGCAGTTCTAGACAGGGAGGCACCGGGGAGCTGTTTTTT.

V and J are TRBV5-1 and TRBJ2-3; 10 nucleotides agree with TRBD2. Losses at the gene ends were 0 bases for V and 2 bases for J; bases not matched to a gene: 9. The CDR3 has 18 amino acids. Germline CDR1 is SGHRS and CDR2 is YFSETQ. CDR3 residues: CASSLDAASGGLTDTQYF. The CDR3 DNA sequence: TGCGCCAGCAGCTTGGACGCCGCTAGCGGGGGACTCACAGATACGCAGTATTTT.

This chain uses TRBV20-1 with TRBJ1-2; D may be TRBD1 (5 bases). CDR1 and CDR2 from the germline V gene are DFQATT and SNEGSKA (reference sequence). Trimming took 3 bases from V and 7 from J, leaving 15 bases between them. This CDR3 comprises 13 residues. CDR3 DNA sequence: TGCAGTGCTAGTATCGGGGGGTTCGGTGGCTACACCTTC. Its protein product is CSASIGGFGGYTF.

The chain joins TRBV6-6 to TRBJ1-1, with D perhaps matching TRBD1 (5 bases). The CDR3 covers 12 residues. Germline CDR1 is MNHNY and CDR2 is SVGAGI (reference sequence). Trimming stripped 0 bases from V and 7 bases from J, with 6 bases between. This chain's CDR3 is CASSYSQGEAFF. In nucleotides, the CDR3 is TGTGCCAGCAGTTACTCTCAGGGTGAAGCTTTCTTT.

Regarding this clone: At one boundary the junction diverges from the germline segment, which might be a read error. The CDR3 loop reads CASSADRGTEAFF. The CDR3 region has the DNA TGTGCTAGCAGCGCGGACAGGGGCACTGAAGCTTTCTTT. The V call is TRBV7-7, the J call TRBJ1-1, with 9 bases that match TRBD1. There are 13 residues in the CDR3. CDR1 is SSHAT, CDR2 FNYEAQ, per germline (reference sequence).

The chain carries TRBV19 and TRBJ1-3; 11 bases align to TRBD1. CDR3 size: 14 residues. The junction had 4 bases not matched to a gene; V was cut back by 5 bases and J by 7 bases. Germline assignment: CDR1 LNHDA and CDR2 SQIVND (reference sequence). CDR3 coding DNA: TGTGCCAGTAGTTGGACAGGGGGCCCGAACACCATATATTTT. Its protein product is CASSWTGGPNTIYF.

CDR3: CASSIENGNNEQFF. CDR3 in DNA: TGTGCCAGTAGTATAGAAAACGGGAACAATGAGCAGTTCTTC. The chain links TRBV19 to TRBJ2-1; D may be TRBD2 (5 bases). The CDR3 is 14 residues long. CDR1 is LNHDA and CDR2 is SQIVND in the germline V gene (reference sequence). Trimming pared 0 bases from V and 5 bases from J, leaving 8 bases between.

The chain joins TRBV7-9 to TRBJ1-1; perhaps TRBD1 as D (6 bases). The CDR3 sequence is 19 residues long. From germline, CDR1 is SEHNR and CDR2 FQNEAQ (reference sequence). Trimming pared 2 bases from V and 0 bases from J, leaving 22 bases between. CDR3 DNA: TGTGCCAGCAGCTTAATAACAGGGTTAACGCCTCTCATGAACACTGAAGCTTTCTTT. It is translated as CASSLITGLTPLMNTEAFF.

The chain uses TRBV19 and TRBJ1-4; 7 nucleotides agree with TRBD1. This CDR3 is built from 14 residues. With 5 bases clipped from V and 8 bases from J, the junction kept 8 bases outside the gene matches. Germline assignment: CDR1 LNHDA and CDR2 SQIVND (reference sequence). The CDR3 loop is CASSPTGSEEKLFF. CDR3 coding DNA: TGTGCCAGTAGTCCGACAGGGTCCGAAGAAAAACTGTTTTTT.